Following are 13 T cell receptor beta chains from one sample sequenced in a study of T cells in Graves' hyperthyroidism and ophthalmopathy. TCR beta CDR3 regions were amplified from RNA. TCR CDR3 underwent first-round RT-PCR with the HTBI primer set. From the multiplex PCR reads, TCRdb called clonotypes with MiXCR, one entry per CDR3 protein. The sample comprises 350,000 to 400,000 distinct CDR3 sequences, about 15% of which are singletons, and about 30% rests with the top ten. The specimen sequenced was blood. The receptors derive from a woman under 40 with Graves' hyperthyroidism.

This clonotype has a count of ten or more. V and J are TRBV30 and TRBJ2-5; D is possibly TRBD1 or TRBD2 (5 bases each). The CDR3 is 12 amino acids. Germline values: CDR1 GTSNPN, CDR2 SVGIG (reference sequence). V lost 3 bases and J lost 0, with 5 bases in between. The CDR3 spells CAWRGDQETQYF. The CDR3 DNA follows: TGTGCCTGGAGGGGGGACCAAGAGACCCAGTACTTC.

This clonotype was seen only a few times. V is TRBV6-1 and J is TRBJ1-5, with D tentatively TRBD1 (5 bases). CDR3 length equals 13 residues. V gave up 5 bases and J gave up 7 bases, with 12 bases separating them. CDR1 and CDR2 from the germline V gene are MNHNS and SASEGT. In DNA form, the CDR3 reads TGTGCCAGCAGTCGGGGCCTACGGCAGCCCCAGCATTTT. Translated, it gives CASSRGLRQPQHF.

This clonotype has only a few counts. The gene calls are TRBV7-9 and TRBJ2-1, with 8 bases lining up with TRBD2. This CDR3 comprises 17 residues. Trimming removed 4 bases from V and 7 bases from J; junction bases left unmatched: 15. From germline, CDR1 is SEHNR and CDR2 FQNEAQ (reference sequence). The CDR3 spells CASSSSHRSGSGNEQFF. The CDR3 DNA follows: TGTGCCAGCAGCTCCTCTCATCGGAGCGGGAGTGGTAATGAGCAGTTCTTC.

This clonotype was recorded many times. V is TRBV12-3 or TRBV12-4 and J is TRBJ1-5; D is ambiguous. This CDR3 contains 14 residues. V was trimmed by 6 bases and J by 3 bases, leaving 12 bases between them. The CDR3 DNA reads as TGTGCCAGCAGCCCACCTAACAACAATCAGCCCCAGCATTTT. This encodes CASSPPNNNQPQHF.

This clonotype was detected ten times or more. The chain links TRBV6-1 to TRBJ2-7; 8 bases map to TRBD1. V lost 5 bases and J lost 2; bases outside the gene matches: 5. The CDR3 consists of 14 residues. Germline V gene data show CDR1 as MNHNS and CDR2 as SASEGT. The CDR3 DNA sequence: TGTGCCAGCAGTCACGGACAGGGAGCCTACGAGCAGTACTTC. It translates to CASSHGQGAYEQYF.

This clonotype was found many times. The V and J genes are TRBV6-2 or TRBV6-3 and TRBJ2-5; possibly TRBD1 for D (5 bases). The V end was cut by 2 bases, the J end by 5 bases, with 9 bases between. This CDR3 is built from 13 residues. Germline CDR1 reads MNHEY; CDR2 reads SVGEGT. Written as DNA, the CDR3 is TGTGCCAGCAGTTACCAGGGCTGGGAGACCCAGTACTTC. Translation: CASSYQGWETQYF.

This clonotype was detected many times. This rearrangement joins TRBV6-5 to TRBJ1-1, with TRBD1 matching 8 bases. CDR1 is MNHEY and CDR2 is SVGAGI in the germline V gene. This CDR3 region has 15 residues. J lost 5 bases, V lost 0 bases, and 5 bases had no gene match. DNA of the CDR3: TGTGCCAGCAGTTACTCGAGTCAGGGGGCGACTGAAGCTTTCTTT. Protein product: CASSYSSQGATEAFF.

Turning to this clonotype: The junction shows a germline mismatch at one end, possibly a read error. This sequence joins TRBV7-9 and TRBJ2-7; TRBD1 aligns across 7 bases. Germline V gene sequence: CDR1 SEHNR, CDR2 FQNEAQ (reference sequence). The CDR3 has 14 residues. In DNA, the CDR3 is TGTGTCAGCAGCGAACACAGGGGCGCCTACGAGCAGTACTTC. It is translated as CVSSEHRGAYEQYF.

The chain links TRBV11-2 to TRBJ1-1; unclear D gene. Germline V gene lookup returns CDR1 SGHAT and CDR2 FQNNGV. CDR3 length equals 15 residues. V was shortened by 1 base and J by 5 bases, with 14 bases between the two germline ends. The CDR3 loop is CASSLGFPGGTEAFF. In DNA, the CDR3 is TGTGCCAGCAGCTTAGGGTTTCCGGGTGGGACTGAAGCTTTCTTT. The complete variable domain, with remaining parts taken from reference TRBV11-2 and TRBJ1-1, reads EAGVAQSPRYKIIEKRQSVAFWCNPISGHATLYWYQQILGQGPKLLIQFQNNGVVDDSQLPKDRFSAERLKGVDSTLKIQPAKLEDSAVYLCASSLGFPGGTEAFFGQGTRLTVV.

This clonotype occurred a few times. The chain is built from TRBV11-2 and TRBJ1-2; D not resolved. The length of the CDR3 is 14 residues. CDR1 is SGHAT, CDR2 FQNNGV, per germline. Trimming left V 4 bases short and J 4 bases short, with 13 bases between. In DNA, the CDR3 is TGTGCCAGCAGCTCCCTGCCAGATGCCTATGGCTACACCTTC. Its protein product is CASSSLPDAYGYTF.

Points on this clonotype: One base away lies a much larger clone, so this may be a sequencing read error. The chain couples TRBV20-1 to TRBJ2-3, with D perhaps matching TRBD2 (5 bases). The germline gives CDR1 DFQATT, CDR2 SNEGSKA (reference sequence). Deletions cut 4 bases from V and 5 bases from J, with 16 bases between. The CDR3 covers 14 residues. This chain's CDR3 is CSATGPPRVDTQYF. The CDR3 DNA follows: TGCAGTGCTACCGGTCCCCCGCGGGTAGATACGCAGTATTTT.

At least ten counts were recorded for this clonotype. The chain is built from TRBV4-1 and TRBJ1-5, with a possible D match to TRBD1 (5 bases). Germline V gives CDR1 MGHRA, CDR2 YSYEKL. The CDR3 sequence is 17 residues long. V lost 0 bases and J lost 3, with 15 bases in between. The DNA for the CDR3 is TGCGCCAGCAGCCAAGATTGGGGGGAAGGTAACAATCAGCCCCAGCATTTT. It specifies CASSQDWGEGNNQPQHF.

At least ten counts were recorded for this clonotype. This chain connects TRBV3-1 to TRBJ1-4; no firm D call. There are 13 residues in the CDR3. Germline CDR1 and CDR2: LGHDT and YNNKEL (reference sequence). With 1 base removed from V and 14 bases from J, the gap between germline ends came to 14 bases. CDR3: CASSQGNSIFLFF. DNA of the CDR3: TGTGCCAGCAGCCAAGGAAACAGCATCTTTCTGTTTTTT. The variable domain in full, completed from reference TRBV3-1 and TRBJ1-4, reads DTAVSQTPKYLVTQMGNDKSIKCEQNLGHDTMYWYKQDSKKFLKIMFSYNNKELIINETVPNRFSPKSPDKAHLNLHINSLELGDSAVYFCASSQGNSIFLFFGSGTQLSVL.